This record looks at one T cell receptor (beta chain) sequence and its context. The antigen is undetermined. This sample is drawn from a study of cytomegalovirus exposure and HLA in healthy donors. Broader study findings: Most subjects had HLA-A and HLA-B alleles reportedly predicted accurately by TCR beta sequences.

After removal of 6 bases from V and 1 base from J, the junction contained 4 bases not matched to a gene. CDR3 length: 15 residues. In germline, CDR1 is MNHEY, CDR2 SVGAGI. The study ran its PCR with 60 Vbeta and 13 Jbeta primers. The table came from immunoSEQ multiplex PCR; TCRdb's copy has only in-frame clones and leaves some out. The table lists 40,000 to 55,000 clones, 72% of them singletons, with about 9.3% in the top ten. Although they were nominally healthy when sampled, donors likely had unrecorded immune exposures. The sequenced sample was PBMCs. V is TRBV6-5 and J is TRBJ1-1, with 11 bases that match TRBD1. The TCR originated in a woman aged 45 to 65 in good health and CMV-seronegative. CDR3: CASSRTGGQNTEAFF. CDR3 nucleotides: TGTGCCAGCAGCCGGACAGGGGGCCAGAACACTGAAGCTTTCTTT.